This TCR beta chain was sequenced during a study of CD8+ T cells in alopecia areata (dated by TCRdb to 2016 to 2018). With regard to the full study: The treated patients, all with moderate-to-severe alopecia areata, were enrolled in an open-label pilot trial of oral tofacitinib given at 5 to 10 mg twice daily. TCRbeta CDR3 regions were amplified by immunoSEQ multiplex PCR with 35 Vbeta forward and 13 Jbeta reverse primers. Scalp clonality was compared among normal scalp (n=4), patchy alopecia areata scalp (n=8), and alopecia totalis/universalis scalp (n=8). Tofacitinib-treated patients had biopsies at baseline and at 4 and 24 weeks of treatment, with a later scalp biopsy in several patients. On the human side, TCRbeta sequencing was run on scalp tissue and on sorted CD4+ and CD8+ peripheral blood T cells from healthy controls and from alopecia areata patients with either patchy or totalis/universalis disease. The RNA source kit depended on sample type: the PAXgene miRNA kit for fixed scalp, the miRNeasy kit for PBMCs, and the RNeasy kit for mouse skin. To study T cell clonal expansion in alopecia areata, the researchers applied high-throughput TCRbeta sequencing to both the C3H/HeJ mouse model and human patients. Tofacitinib was administered for 6 to 18 months, and 6 months of follow-up off drug were then conducted to assess delayed response and recurrence. General findings and caveats noted by the study authors: Shared TCR sequences between patients were less evident than in mice, which may be partly attributable to HLA diversity in the patient population. Higher clonality and more expanded CD8+ clones were observed in lesional scalp than in normal scalp, particularly in alopecia totalis/universalis, a finding suggestive of antigenic drive. Resident alphabeta T cells in normal human skin are also sequenced, complicating scalp TCR repertoire analysis, unlike mouse skin dominated by gammadelta T cells.

What this sample's time point label stands for: baseline before oral tofacitinib. Lesional scalp punch biopsies and peripheral blood were obtained from alopecia areata patients. After PBMCs were isolated by density centrifugation and stained for CD3, CD4 and CD8, a FACSAria was used to sort CD4+ and CD8+ T cells. A note on this clone: Its antigen is currently not known. Qualities for individual bases were not recorded, and no much larger clone is one base off.

According to the germline V gene, CDR1 reads MNHNS and CDR2 reads SASEGT. V is trimmed back by 4 bases and J by 2 bases, and the junction contains 4 bases that no gene match accounts for. The CDR3 numbers 15 residues from cysteine through phenylalanine. The sequence is cut down to CDR3 DNA, 45 bases in frame from base 1. The library was prepared using the immunoSEQ multiplex PCR assay. RNA was extracted from all samples and reverse transcribed into cDNA as template for TCR sequencing. First-strand cDNA was synthesized using SuperScript III with a 2:1 mix of oligo-dT and random hexamers. A synthetic immune receptor repertoire was used to gauge amplification bias, and whatever bias remained was removed computationally. Turning to the authors' computational methods: Raw reads were preprocessed for error removal, and CDR3 was defined according to IMGT conventions as running from the conserved cysteine to phenylalanine. Clonality was calculated as 1 minus Shannon entropy normalized by log2 of the number of productive unique TCRs. Whether each scalp clone was CD4 or CD8 was inferred by checking scalp TCRbeta sequences against the CD4 and CD8 repertoires from sorted blood. TCRdb mirrors the immuneACCESS table, restricted to in-frame sequences. Some clones are absent from its copies; in checked studies, under half trace to an unresolved V gene, and the reason for the others is unknown. V and J calls and clone size follow that table, whereas D and trimming were derived from the DNA. This sample lists roughly 250,000 clones; 67% were detected once. The top ten hold around 1.2% of the sample.

This specimen consisted of CD4+ T cells sorted from blood, obtained at week 0. The rearrangement joined TRBV6-1 to TRBJ2-5; the central 10 bases match TRBD1. This receptor was taken from a human donor with alopecia areata. The CDR3 reads CASSVGTGAQETQYF. In nucleotides, the sequence is TGTGCCAGCAGTGTAGGGACAGGGGCACAAGAGACCCAGTACTTC.